These 6 T cell receptor beta chains were sequenced from one sample in a study of T cells after yellow fever vaccination. TCRdb redid the calling of the 5' RACE reads with MiXCR, one entry per CDR3 protein. The table shows some 260,000 distinct CDR3 sequences, with roughly 5% occurring only once. The source was CD4+ T cells sorted from PBMCs, collected on the day of the yellow fever booster vaccination. The source is a man between 18 and 29 years old who received the YFV17D yellow fever vaccine.

The V call is TRBV20-1, the J call TRBJ1-4, with D maybe TRBD1 (5 bases). Trimming stripped 0 bases from V and 8 bases from J, with 13 bases between. This CDR3 region has 14 residues. CDR1 is DFQATT, CDR2 SNEGSKA, per germline (reference sequence). This CDR3 reads CSARDREGSEKLFF. Here the CDR3 DNA reads TGCAGTGCTAGAGATCGGGAGGGGTCCGAAAAACTGTTTTTT.

This clonotype was detected only a few times. The rearrangement uses TRBV7-2 and TRBJ1-1; D gene uncertain. The CDR3 length is 14 residues. CDR1 is SGHTA, CDR2 FQGNSA, per germline. With 3 bases removed from V and 5 bases from J, the gap between germline ends came to 13 bases. The CDR3 DNA is TGTGCCAGCAGCTTCTCCGGGTTGGGGACTGAAGCTTTCTTT. This gives the protein CASSFSGLGTEAFF.

In its sample, this clonotype was seen many times. The V and J genes are TRBV30 and TRBJ2-1; maybe TRBD2 (5 bases). The CDR3 has 15 amino acids. V was clipped by 4 bases and J by 0 bases, with 13 bases between them. CDR1 GTSNPN and CDR2 SVGIG come from the germline V gene (reference sequence). CDR3 sequence reads: CAWIGRLSSYNEQFF. In DNA, the CDR3 is TGTGCCTGGATTGGGAGACTGAGCTCCTACAATGAGCAGTTCTTC.

The table lists this clonotype with a few counts. J is TRBJ2-2 and V is TRBV6-6, with D possibly being TRBD1 (5 bases). Per germline, CDR1 MNHNY and CDR2 SVGAGI (reference sequence). Trimming removed 5 bases at V and 4 bases at J, with 14 bases between. The CDR3 is 15 amino acids. This CDR3 is CASSQGDVGTGELFF. CDR3 nucleotides: TGTGCCAGCAGTCAGGGTGATGTCGGCACCGGGGAGCTGTTTTTT.

This clonotype was counted many times. The chain couples TRBV7-2 to TRBJ1-1; D not resolved. Per germline, CDR1 SGHTA and CDR2 FQGNSA. With 5 bases removed from V and 0 bases from J, the gap between germline ends came to 13 bases. The CDR3 sequence is 15 residues long. The CDR3: CASSGRFGMNTEAFF. The CDR3 region has the DNA TGTGCCAGCAGCGGCAGGTTTGGCATGAACACTGAAGCTTTCTTT.

This clonotype was seen only a few times. The V and J genes are TRBV24-1 and TRBJ2-4; 7 bases are shared with TRBD2. V was pared by 4 bases and J by 6 bases, with 5 bases of the junction left unmatched. CDR3 size: 14 residues. The germline V gene has CDR1 KGHDR and CDR2 SFDVKD. The CDR3 bases are TGTGCCACCAGTGAAAGCGGGACTTCAAACATTCAGTACTTC. Translating it yields CATSESGTSNIQYF.